This TCR beta chain was captured in a study of blood T cell repertoires in COVID-19. Study details: From the United States, Italy and Spain came samples of acute and convalescent COVID-19. T cells, B-cell-depleted T cells, or PBMCs provided the cDNA or gDNA that served as material.

The CDR3 consists of 16 residues. Germline-derived CDR1 and CDR2 are MNHEY and SMNVEV (reference sequence). Trimming cost V 5 bases and J 6 bases; bases outside gene matches: 10. Authors' analysis steps: Estimation of nucleated cell counts relied on the amplification of reference gene primers. The method was immunoSEQ multiplex PCR; TCRdb's version includes in-frame clones alone and lacks a portion of them. That table is the source of V, J and clone size, and D and trimming were worked out from the DNA. The repertoire holds about 380,000 clones, with roughly 90% as singletons. The rearrangement uses TRBV27 and TRBJ1-6; TRBD1 aligns across 7 bases. The material sequenced was peripheral blood. The source of this sequence is a man aged 40-55 years with acute or convalescent COVID-19. This chain's CDR3 is CASSILTGVLNSPLHF. CDR3 nucleotide sequence: TGTGCCAGCAGTATATTAACAGGGGTGCTTAATTCACCCCTCCACTTT.